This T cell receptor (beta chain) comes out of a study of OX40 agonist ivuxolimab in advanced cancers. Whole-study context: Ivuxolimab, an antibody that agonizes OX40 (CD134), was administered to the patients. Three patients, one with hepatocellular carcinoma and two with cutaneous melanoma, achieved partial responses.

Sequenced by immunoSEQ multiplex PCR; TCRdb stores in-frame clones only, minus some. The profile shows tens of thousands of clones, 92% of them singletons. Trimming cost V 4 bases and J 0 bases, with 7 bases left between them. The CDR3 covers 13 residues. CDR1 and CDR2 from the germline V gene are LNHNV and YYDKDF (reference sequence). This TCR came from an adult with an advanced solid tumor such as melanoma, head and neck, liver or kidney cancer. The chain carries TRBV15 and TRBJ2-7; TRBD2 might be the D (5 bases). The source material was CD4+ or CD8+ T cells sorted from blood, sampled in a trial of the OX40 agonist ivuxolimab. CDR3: CATSKSGSYEQYF. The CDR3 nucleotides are TGTGCCACCAGCAAGAGCGGCTCCTACGAGCAGTACTTC.